Reported below is one T cell receptor beta chain. The data belong to a study of blood T cell repertoires in COVID-19. Assay used: immunoSEQ multiplex PCR; TCRdb lists only in-frame clones, some missing. The sample shows approximately 300,000 clones, 89% of them seen only once. The CDR3 has 18 amino acids. Germline V gives CDR1 LGHNA, CDR2 YNFKEQ. J gave up 4 bases and V 0 bases, and 14 bases lay outside the gene matches. The material sequenced was peripheral blood. The TCR was taken from a man between 18 and 29 years old who had recovered from COVID-19. The rearrangement uses TRBV4-2 and TRBJ1-2; 7 bases are a match to TRBD1. The CDR3 DNA is TGTGCCAGCAGCCAAGATTCGCCCCGCGGACAGGCCCGCTATGGCTACACCTTC. Protein sequence: CASSQDSPRGQARYGYTF.